The 5 T cell receptor beta chains given below trace back to one sample, sequenced in a study of T-cell memory formation after mild COVID-19. TCRdb called the 5' RACE reads again in MiXCR, with one record for every CDR3 protein. The repertoire has some 100,000 distinct CDR3 sequences, 11% of them found once; the top ten carry 40%. The sample consisted of PBMCs or a T cell subset sorted from them (not recorded which). These receptor sequences come from a man between 18 and 29 years old who had mild COVID-19 (a few samples of this study predate the infection). Cell type and time point are not known.

This clonotype has just a few counts. The chain uses TRBV7-2 and TRBJ2-2; TRBD2 matches at 12 bases. Germline V gene sequence: CDR1 SGHTA, CDR2 FQGNSA. Unmatched junction bases numbered 13, after V lost 2 bases and J lost 6 bases. The CDR3 length is 19 residues. The CDR3 is CASSLPWGLAGTEAGELFF. In nucleotides, the CDR3 is TGTGCCAGCAGCTTACCGTGGGGACTAGCGGGTACCGAGGCCGGGGAGCTGTTTTTT.

This clonotype occurred many times. This chain links TRBV6-4 with TRBJ2-1; D is perhaps TRBD1 or TRBD2 (5 bases each). The germline V and J ends were trimmed by 5 bases and 7 bases, with 15 bases remaining between them. This CDR3 spans 14 amino acids. Germline values: CDR1 MRHNA, CDR2 SNTAGT. CDR3 protein: CASSTSGTENEQFF. The CDR3 nucleotides read TGTGCCAGCAGTACCTCCGGGACGGAGAATGAGCAGTTCTTC.

CDR3 bases: TGTGCCAGCAGCTTGGGAGTGGCAGCCACCTACAATGAGCAGTTCTTC. The encoded protein is CASSLGVAATYNEQFF. This rearrangement joins TRBV5-5 to TRBJ2-1, with D hard to call. Germline CDR1 SGHKS, CDR2 YYEKEE (reference sequence). The CDR3 extends over 16 amino acids. With 0 bases removed from V and 2 bases from J, the gap between germline ends came to 12 bases.

The chain links TRBV5-5 to TRBJ2-5; D unresolved. The CDR3 runs 13 residues. Germline CDR1 and CDR2: SGHKS and YYEKEE (reference sequence). Deletions cut 5 bases from V and 2 bases from J, with 10 bases between. The CDR3 DNA follows: TGTGCCAGCAGTCCCCCCTCGCAAGAGACCCAGTACTTC. Its translation is CASSPPSQETQYF.

The gene calls are TRBV7-2 and TRBJ2-1; TRBD2 matches 8 bases. In germline, CDR1 is SGHTA, CDR2 FQGNSA. There are 15 residues in the CDR3. J was trimmed by 5 bases and V by 5 bases; bases with no gene match: 8. The CDR3 loop is CASSPGAGGNNEQFF. In nucleotides, the CDR3 is TGTGCCAGCAGCCCAGGGGCGGGAGGAAACAATGAGCAGTTCTTC.